A few counts support the clone carrying this T cell receptor (beta chain). Its antigen is unidentified. A sample-barcoded 5' primer and a J-beta primer mix were used in a second PCR of roughly 6 to 11 cycles. Each of the cDNA molecules was tagged by a template-switch adaptor with 12 random nucleotides. TCRdb re-analysed the 5' RACE reads in MiXCR, keeping a single row per CDR3 protein. The sample has more than 650,000 distinct CDR3 sequences, about 24% seen once. This specimen comes from a study of blood T cells in healthy people across ages. Regarding the study as a whole: Per-million-T-cell TCR beta diversity fell roughly linearly with age. The study could not conclusively compare naive and antigen-experienced cells, given its unsorted PBMCs. Expanded clonotype changes were possibly confounded by unknown donor CMV status.

CDR1 is SEHNR, CDR2 FQNEAQ, per germline (reference sequence). Trimming left V 7 bases short and J 4 bases short, with 15 bases between. The length of the CDR3 is 14 residues. This receptor was obtained from a man between 65 and 85 years old in good health. The sequenced material came from blood. This rearrangement joins TRBV7-9 to TRBJ2-3; D gene unclear. CDR3 sequence: CASTPGRDSDTQYF. The CDR3, as DNA: TGTGCCAGCACCCCAGGAAGGGATTCAGATACGCAGTATTTT.